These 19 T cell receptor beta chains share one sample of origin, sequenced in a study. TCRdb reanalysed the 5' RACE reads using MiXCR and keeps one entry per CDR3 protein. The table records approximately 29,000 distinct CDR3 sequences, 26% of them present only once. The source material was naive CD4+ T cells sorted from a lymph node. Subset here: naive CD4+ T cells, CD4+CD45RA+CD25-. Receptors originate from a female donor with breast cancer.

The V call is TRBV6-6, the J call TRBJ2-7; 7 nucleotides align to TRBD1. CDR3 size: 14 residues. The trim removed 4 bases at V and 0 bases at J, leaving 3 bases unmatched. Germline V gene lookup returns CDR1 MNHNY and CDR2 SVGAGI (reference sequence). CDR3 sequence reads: CASSWRTGSYEQYF. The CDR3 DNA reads TGTGCCAGCAGTTGGAGGACAGGCTCCTACGAGCAGTACTTC.

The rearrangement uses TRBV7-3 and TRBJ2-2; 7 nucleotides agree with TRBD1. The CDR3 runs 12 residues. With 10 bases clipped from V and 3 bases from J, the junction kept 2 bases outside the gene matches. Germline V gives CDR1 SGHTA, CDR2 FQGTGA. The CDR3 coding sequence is TGTGCCACCACAGGGGACACCGGGGAGCTGTTTTTT. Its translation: CATTGDTGELFF.

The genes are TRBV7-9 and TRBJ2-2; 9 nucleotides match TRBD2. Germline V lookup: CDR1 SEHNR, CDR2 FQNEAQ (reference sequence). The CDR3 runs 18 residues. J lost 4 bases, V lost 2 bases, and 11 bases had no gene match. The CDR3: CASSLFAGGTRGTGELFF. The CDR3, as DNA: TGTGCCAGCAGCTTATTCGCGGGAGGGACAAGAGGCACCGGGGAGCTGTTTTTT.

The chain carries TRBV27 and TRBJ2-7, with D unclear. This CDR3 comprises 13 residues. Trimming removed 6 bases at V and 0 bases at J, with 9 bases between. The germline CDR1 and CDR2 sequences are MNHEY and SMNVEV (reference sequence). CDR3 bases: TGTGCCAGCAGACCCGAATTCTCCTACGAGCAGTACTTC. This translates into CASRPEFSYEQYF.

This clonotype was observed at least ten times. This CDR3 is CASSQSDGWGTEAFF. The CDR3 coding sequence is TGCGCCAGCAGCCAATCAGACGGGTGGGGCACTGAAGCTTTCTTT. The J gene is TRBJ1-1, the V gene TRBV5-1; D ambiguous. The CDR3 is 15 amino acids. Germline V gene data show CDR1 as SGHRS and CDR2 as YFSETQ. The V gene lost 4 bases and the J gene lost 4 bases, with 17 bases spanning the gap.

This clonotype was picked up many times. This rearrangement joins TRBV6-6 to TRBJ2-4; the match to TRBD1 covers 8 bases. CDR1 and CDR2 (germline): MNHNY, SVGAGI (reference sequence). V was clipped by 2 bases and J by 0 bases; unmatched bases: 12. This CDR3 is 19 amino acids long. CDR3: CASSYDPGQVARAKNIQYF. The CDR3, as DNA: TGTGCCAGCAGTTACGATCCGGGACAGGTAGCTAGAGCCAAAAACATTCAGTACTTC.

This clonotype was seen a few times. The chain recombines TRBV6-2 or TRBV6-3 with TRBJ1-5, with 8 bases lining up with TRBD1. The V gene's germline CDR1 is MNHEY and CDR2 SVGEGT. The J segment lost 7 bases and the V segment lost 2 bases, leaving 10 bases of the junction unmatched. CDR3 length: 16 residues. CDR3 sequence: CASSYDIDRGWQPQHF. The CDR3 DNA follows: TGTGCCAGCAGTTACGATATCGACAGGGGTTGGCAGCCCCAGCATTTT.

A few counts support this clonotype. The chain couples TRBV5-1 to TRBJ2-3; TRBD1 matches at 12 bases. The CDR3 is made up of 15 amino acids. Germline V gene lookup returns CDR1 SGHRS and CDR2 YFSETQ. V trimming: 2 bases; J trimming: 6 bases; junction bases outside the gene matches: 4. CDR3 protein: CASSLQGTGGDTQYF. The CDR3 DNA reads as TGCGCCAGCAGCTTACAAGGGACAGGGGGCGATACGCAGTATTTT.

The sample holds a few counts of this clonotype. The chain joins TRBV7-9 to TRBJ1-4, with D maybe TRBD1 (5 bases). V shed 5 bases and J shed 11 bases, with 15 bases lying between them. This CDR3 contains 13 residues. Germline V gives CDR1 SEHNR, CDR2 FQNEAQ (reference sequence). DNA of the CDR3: TGTGCCAGCAGCCCAGGGTCGGATTGGAAACTGTTTTTT. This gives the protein CASSPGSDWKLFF.

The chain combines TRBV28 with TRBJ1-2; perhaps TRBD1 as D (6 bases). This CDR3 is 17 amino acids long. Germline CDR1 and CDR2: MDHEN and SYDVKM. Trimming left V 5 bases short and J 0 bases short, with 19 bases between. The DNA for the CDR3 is TGTGCCAGCAGTACCTTTTCCCGGACAGTCACTAACTATGGCTACACCTTC. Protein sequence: CASSTFSRTVTNYGYTF.

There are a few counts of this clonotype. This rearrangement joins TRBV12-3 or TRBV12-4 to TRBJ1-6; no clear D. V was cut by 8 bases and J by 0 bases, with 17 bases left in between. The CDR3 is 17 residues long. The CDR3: CASAGPERSSYNSPLHF. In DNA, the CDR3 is TGTGCCAGCGCCGGCCCAGAGAGAAGCTCCTATAATTCACCCCTCCACTTT.

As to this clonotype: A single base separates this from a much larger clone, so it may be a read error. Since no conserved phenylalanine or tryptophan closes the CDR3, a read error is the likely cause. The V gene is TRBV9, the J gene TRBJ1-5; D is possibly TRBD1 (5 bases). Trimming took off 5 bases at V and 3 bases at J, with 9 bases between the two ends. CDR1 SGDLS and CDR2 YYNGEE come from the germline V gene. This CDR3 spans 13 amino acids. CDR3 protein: CASSPTDNQPQHS. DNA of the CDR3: TGTGCCAGCAGTCCGACAGACAATCAGCCCCAGCATTCT.

CDR3 region: CSAPRIGENTEAFF. In DNA form, the CDR3 reads TGCAGTGCTCCCCGTATCGGGGAGAACACTGAAGCTTTCTTT. This sequence joins TRBV20-1 and TRBJ1-1; D unclear. The germline V gene has CDR1 DFQATT and CDR2 SNEGSKA (reference sequence). This CDR3 comprises 14 residues. Trimming stripped 5 bases from V and 1 base from J, with 14 bases between.

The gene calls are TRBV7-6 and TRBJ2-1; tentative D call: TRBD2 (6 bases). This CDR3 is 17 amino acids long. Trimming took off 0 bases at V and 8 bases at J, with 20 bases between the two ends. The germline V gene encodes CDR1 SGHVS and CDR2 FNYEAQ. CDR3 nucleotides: TGTGCCAGCAGCTTAGCGCGGGGCCGCCCGTCCTTCGATGAGCAGTTCTTC. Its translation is CASSLARGRPSFDEQFF.

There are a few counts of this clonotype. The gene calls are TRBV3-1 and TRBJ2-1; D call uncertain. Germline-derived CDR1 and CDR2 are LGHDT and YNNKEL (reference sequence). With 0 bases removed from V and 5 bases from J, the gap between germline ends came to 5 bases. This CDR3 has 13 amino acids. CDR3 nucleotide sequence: TGTGCCAGCAGCCAAGATCGGCACAATGAGCAGTTCTTC. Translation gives CASSQDRHNEQFF.

CDR3 residues: CAWSARQGLAGGYNEQFF. The CDR3 DNA reads as TGTGCCTGGAGTGCACGCCAGGGACTAGCGGGAGGTTACAATGAGCAGTTCTTC. The chain is built from TRBV30 and TRBJ2-1, with 15 bases fitting TRBD2. Germline CDR1 reads GTSNPN; CDR2 reads SVGIG (reference sequence). The CDR3 spans 18 residues. V was pared by 1 base and J by 4 bases, with 8 bases of the junction left unmatched.

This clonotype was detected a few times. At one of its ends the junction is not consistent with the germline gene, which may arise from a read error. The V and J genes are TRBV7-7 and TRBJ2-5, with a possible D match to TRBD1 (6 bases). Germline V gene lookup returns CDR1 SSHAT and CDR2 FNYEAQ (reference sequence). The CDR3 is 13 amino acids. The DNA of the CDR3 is TGTGCTAGCAGCCTACAGGGAATTGGGACCCAGTACTTC. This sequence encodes CASSLQGIGTQYF.

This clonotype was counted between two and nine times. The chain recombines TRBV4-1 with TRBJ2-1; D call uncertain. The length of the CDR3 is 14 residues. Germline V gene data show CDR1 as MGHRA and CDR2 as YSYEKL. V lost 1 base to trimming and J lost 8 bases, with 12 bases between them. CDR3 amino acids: CASSQAVRDDEQFF. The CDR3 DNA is TGCGCCAGCAGCCAAGCGGTTAGAGACGATGAGCAGTTCTTC.

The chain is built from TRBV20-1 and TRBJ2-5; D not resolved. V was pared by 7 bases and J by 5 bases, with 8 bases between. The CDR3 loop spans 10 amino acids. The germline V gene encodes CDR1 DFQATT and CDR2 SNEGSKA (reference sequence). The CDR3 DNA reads TGCAGTGGAACCAAGGAGACCCAGTACTTC. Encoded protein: CSGTKETQYF.